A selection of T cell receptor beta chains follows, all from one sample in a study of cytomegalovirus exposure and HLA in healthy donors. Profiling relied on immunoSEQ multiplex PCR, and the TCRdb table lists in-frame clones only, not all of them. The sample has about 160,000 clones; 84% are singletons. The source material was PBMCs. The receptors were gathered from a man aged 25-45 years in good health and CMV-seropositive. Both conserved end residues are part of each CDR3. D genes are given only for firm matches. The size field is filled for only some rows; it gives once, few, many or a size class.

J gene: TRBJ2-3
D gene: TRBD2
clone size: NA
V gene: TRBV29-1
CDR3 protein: CSVPGTSSDTQYF
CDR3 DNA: TGCAGCGTTCCCGGGACTAGTTCAGATACGCAGTATTTT

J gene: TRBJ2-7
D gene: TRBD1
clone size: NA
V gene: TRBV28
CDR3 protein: CASSLPTGEHEQYF
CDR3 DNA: TGTGCCAGCAGTTTGCCTACAGGGGAACACGAGCAGTACTTC

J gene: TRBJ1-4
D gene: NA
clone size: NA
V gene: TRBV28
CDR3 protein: CASSPDQGGVEKLFF
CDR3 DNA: TGTGCCAGCAGCCCCGATCAGGGAGGAGTAGAAAAACTGTTTTTT

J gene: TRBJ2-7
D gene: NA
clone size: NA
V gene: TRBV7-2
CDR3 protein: CASSWAGGVEQYF
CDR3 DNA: TGTGCCAGCAGCTGGGCGGGCGGTGTTGAGCAGTACTTC

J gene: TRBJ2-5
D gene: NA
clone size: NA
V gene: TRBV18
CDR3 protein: CASSPRGFQETQYF
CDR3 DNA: TGTGCCAGCTCACCCAGGGGTTTCCAAGAGACCCAGTACTTC

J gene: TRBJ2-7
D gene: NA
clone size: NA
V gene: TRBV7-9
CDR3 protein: CASSLMGLVSYEQYF
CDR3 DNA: TGTGCCAGCAGCTTAATGGGACTGGTCTCCTACGAGCAGTACTTC

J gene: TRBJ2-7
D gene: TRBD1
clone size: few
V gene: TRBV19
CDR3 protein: CASSIGQGNAYEQYF
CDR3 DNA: TGTGCCAGTAGTATAGGACAGGGGAACGCCTACGAGCAGTACTTC

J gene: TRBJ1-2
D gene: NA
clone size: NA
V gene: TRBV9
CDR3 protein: CASSVAAAAGYTF
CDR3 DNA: TGTGCCAGCAGCGTAGCGGCCGCGGCAGGCTACACCTTC

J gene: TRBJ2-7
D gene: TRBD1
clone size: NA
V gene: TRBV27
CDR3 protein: CARRGDRDSYEQYF
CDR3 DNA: TGTGCCAGAAGGGGCGACAGGGACTCCTACGAGCAGTACTTC

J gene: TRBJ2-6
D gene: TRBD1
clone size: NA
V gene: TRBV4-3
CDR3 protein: CASSRGGQGASGANVLTF
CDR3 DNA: TGCGCCAGCAGCCGCGGAGGGCAGGGGGCATCTGGGGCCAACGTCCTGACTTTC

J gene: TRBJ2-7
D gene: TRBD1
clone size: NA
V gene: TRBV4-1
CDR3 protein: CASSQDIRGWYEQYF
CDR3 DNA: TGCGCCAGCAGCCAAGATATCAGGGGGTGGTACGAGCAGTACTTC

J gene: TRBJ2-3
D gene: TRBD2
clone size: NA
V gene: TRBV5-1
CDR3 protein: CASSVVPGLAGDTQYF
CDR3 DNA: TGCGCCAGCAGCGTAGTACCGGGACTAGCGGGAGATACGCAGTATTTT

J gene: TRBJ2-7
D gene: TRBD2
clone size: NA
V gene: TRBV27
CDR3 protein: CASSYSGSSYEQYF
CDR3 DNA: TGTGCCAGCAGTTATAGCGGGAGCTCCTACGAGCAGTACTTC

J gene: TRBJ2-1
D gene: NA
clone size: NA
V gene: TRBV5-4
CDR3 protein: CASSRPGEYNEQFF
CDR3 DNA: TGTGCCAGCAGCCGACCCGGGGAGTACAATGAGCAGTTCTTC

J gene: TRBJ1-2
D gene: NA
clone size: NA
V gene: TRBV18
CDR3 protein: CASSPPNRVGGYTF
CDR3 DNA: TGTGCCAGCTCACCCCCTAACAGGGTGGGGGGCTACACCTTC

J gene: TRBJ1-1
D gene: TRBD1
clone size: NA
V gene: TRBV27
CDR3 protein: CASSVKPTGVTEAFF
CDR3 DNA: TGTGCCAGCAGTGTGAAACCGACAGGGGTGACTGAAGCTTTCTTT

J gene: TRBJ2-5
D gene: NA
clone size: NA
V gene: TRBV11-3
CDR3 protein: CASSSLVGATQYF
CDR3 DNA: TGTGCCAGCAGTTCCCTTGTGGGCGCGACCCAGTACTTC

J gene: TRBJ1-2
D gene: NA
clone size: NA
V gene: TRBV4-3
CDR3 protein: CASSQRDRNYTF
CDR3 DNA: TGCGCCAGCAGCCAACGTGACAGGAACTACACCTTC

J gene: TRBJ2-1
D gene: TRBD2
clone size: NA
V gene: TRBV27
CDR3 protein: CASSSTRTSGSSYNEQFF
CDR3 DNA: TGTGCCAGCAGTTCGACTCGGACTAGCGGGAGCTCCTACAATGAGCAGTTCTTC

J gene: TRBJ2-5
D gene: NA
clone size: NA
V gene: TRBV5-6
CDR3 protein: CASSWSPGVRETQYF
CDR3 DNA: TGTGCCAGCAGCTGGTCCCCAGGGGTACGAGAGACCCAGTACTTC

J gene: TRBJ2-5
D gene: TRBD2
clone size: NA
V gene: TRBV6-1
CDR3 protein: CASSEVLASGAWGETQYF
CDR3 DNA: TGTGCCAGCAGTGAAGTATTGGCTAGCGGGGCTTGGGGGGAGACCCAGTACTTC

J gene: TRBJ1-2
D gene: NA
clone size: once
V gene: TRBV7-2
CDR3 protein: CASSLRNLYGYTF
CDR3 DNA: TGTGCCAGCAGCCTACGTAACCTCTATGGCTACACCTTC

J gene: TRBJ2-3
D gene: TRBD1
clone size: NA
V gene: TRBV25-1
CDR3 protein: CASSSYPGQGWTDTQYF
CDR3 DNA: TGTGCCAGCAGTTCATACCCGGGACAGGGTTGGACAGATACGCAGTATTTT

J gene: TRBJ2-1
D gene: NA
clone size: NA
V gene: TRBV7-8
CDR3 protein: CASSLGQTNNEQFF
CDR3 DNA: TGTGCCAGCAGCTTAGGGCAGACTAACAATGAGCAGTTCTTC

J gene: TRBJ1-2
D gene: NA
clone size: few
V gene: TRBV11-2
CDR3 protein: CASSFDRTLGYGYTF
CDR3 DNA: TGTGCCAGCAGCTTCGACAGGACCCTCGGCTATGGCTACACCTTC

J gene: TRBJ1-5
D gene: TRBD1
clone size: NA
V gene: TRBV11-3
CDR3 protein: CASSLEDRGNQPQHF
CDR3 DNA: TGTGCCAGCAGCTTAGAAGACAGGGGCAATCAGCCCCAGCATTTT

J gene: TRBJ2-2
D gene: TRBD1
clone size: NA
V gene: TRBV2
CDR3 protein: CASSEGTGGRTGELFF
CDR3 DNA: TGTGCCAGCAGTGAAGGGACAGGGGGCAGGACCGGGGAGCTGTTTTTT

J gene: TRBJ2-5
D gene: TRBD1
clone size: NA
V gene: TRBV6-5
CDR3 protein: CASSDYRGPQETQYF
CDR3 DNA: TGTGCCAGCAGTGACTACAGGGGACCCCAAGAGACCCAGTACTTC

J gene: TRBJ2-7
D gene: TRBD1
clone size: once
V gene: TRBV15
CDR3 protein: CATRGTGDYEQYF
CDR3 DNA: TGTGCCACCAGGGGGACAGGAGACTACGAGCAGTACTTC

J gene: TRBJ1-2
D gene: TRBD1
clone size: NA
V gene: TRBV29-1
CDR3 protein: CSVGDRGTNYGYTF
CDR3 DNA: TGCAGCGTTGGAGACAGGGGGACTAACTATGGCTACACCTTC